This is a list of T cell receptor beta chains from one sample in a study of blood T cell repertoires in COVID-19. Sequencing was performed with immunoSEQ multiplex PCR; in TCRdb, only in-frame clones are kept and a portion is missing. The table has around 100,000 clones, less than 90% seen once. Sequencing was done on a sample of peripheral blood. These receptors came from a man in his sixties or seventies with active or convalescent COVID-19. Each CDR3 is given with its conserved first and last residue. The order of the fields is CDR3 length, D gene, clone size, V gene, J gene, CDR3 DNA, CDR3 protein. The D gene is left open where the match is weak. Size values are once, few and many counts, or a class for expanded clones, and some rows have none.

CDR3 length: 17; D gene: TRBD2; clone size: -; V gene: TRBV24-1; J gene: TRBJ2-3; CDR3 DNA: TGTGCCACCAGTGATATACCCATGGCGGGGGGGCCGGGGGGGCAGTATTTT; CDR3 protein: CATSDIPMAGGPGGQYF
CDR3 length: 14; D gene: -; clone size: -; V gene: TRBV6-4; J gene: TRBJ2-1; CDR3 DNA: TGTGCCAGCAGTGACGAATACAGGCTAGGTGAGCAGTTCTTC; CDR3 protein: CASSDEYRLGEQFF
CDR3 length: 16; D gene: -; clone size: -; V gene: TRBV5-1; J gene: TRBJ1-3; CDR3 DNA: TGCGCCAGCAGCTTGGGTCCCAGCGAGTCTGGAAACACCATATATTTT; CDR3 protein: CASSLGPSESGNTIYF
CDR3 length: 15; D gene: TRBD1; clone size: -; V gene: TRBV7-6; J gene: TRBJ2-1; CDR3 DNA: TGTGCCAGCAGCTCAACAGGGGTTTCCTACAATGAGCAGTTCTTC; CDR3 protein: CASSSTGVSYNEQFF
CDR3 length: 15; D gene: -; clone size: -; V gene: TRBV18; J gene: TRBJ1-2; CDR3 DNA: TGTGCCAGCTCACCAGGACCGGGGGGTGGCTATGGCTACACCTTC; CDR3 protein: CASSPGPGGGYGYTF
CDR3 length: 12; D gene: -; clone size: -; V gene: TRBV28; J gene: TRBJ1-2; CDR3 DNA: TGTGCCAGCAGTGACACAGGGTACGGCTACACCTTC; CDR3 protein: CASSDTGYGYTF
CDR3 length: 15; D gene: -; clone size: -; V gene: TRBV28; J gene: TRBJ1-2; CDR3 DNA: TGTGCCAGCAGTTTGATAGGGGGGGCTAACTATGGCTACACCTTC; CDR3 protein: CASSLIGGANYGYTF
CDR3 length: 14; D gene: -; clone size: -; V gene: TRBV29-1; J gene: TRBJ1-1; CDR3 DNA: TGCAGCGTTGCAAGAACAGGGTTGAACACTGAAGCTTTCTTT; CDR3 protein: CSVARTGLNTEAFF
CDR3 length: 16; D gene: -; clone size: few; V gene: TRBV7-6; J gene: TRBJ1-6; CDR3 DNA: TGTGCCAGCAGCCAGTTAACTCCGGGAAATAATTCACCCCTCCACTTT; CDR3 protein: CASSQLTPGNNSPLHF
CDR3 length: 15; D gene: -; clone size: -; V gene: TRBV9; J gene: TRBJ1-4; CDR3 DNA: TGTGCCAGCAGCGTCTCCGGGGTACTAGGGGAAAAACTGTTTTTT; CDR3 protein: CASSVSGVLGEKLFF
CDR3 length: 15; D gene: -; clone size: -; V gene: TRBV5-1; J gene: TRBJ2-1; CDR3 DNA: TGCGCCAGCAACCTCTTCTCCGAGATTAACAATGAGCAGTTCTTC; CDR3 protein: CASNLFSEINNEQFF
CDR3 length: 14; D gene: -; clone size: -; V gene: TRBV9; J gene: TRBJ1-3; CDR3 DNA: TGTGCCAGCAGCGTCCTTTCGGAGGGGTACACCATATATTTT; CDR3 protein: CASSVLSEGYTIYF
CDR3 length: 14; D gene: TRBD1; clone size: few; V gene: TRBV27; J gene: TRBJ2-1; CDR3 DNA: TGTGCCAGCAGTTTTTGGGACAGATATAATGAGCAGTTCTTC; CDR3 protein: CASSFWDRYNEQFF
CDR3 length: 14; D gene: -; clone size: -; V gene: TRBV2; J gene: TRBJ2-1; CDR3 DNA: TGTGCCAGCAGTGAACGGGGGGCTCAGTATGAGCAGTTCTTC; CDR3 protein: CASSERGAQYEQFF
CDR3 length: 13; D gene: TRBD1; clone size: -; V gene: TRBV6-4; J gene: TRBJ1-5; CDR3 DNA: TGTGCCAATCCAGGGACAGGTAATCAGCCCCAGCATTTT; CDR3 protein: CANPGTGNQPQHF
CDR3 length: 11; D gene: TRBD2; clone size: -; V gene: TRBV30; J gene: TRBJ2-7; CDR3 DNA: TGTGCCTGGAGTGTACGGGGGGTTCAGTACTTC; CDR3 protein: CAWSVRGVQYF
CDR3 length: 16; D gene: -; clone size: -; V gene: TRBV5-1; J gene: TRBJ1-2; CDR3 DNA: TGCGCCAGCAGCTTACCTAGTGGAGGGGCTAACTATGGCTACACCTTC; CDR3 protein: CASSLPSGGANYGYTF
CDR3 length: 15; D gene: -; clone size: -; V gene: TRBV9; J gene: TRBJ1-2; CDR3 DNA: TGTGCCAGCAGCGTAGCGGGAGGGGCGAGCTATGGCTACACCTTC; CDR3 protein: CASSVAGGASYGYTF
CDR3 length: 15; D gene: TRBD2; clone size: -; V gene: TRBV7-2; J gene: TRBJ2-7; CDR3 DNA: TGTGCCAGCAGGGAGACTAGCGGGGATTTCTACGAGCAGTACTTC; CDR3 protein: CASRETSGDFYEQYF
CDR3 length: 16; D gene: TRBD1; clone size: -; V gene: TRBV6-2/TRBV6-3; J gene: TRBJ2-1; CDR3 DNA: TGTGCCAGCAGCCTCCCGGGACAGGGGAGAAAAAATGAGCAGTTCTTC; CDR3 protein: CASSLPGQGRKNEQFF
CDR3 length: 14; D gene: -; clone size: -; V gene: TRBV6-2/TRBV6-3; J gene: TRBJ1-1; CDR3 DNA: TGTGCCAGCAGCCCAAGGTTTGGGGAGACTGAAGCTTTCTTT; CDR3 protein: CASSPRFGETEAFF
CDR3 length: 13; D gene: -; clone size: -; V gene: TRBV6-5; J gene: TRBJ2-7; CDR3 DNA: TGTGCCAGCAAACGGGACTTAACCTACGAGCAGTACTTC; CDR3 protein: CASKRDLTYEQYF
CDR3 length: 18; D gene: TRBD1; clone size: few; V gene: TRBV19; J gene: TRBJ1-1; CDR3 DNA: TGTGCCAGTAGTATAGGGGTCATCAGACAGGGGGCGAGGACTGAAGCTTTCTTT; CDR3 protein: CASSIGVIRQGARTEAFF
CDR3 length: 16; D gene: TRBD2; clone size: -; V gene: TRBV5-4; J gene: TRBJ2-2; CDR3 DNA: TGTGCCAGCAGCTCGCGTAGCGGGAGTAACCCCGGGGAGCTGTTTTTT; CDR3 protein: CASSSRSGSNPGELFF
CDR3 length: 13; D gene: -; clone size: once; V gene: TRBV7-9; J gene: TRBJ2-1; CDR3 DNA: TGTGCCAGCAGCCCCGACAACGGAGGAGAGCAGTTCTTC; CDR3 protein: CASSPDNGGEQFF